What follows describes a single T cell receptor (beta chain). Its target antigen remains unknown. The input lacks base qualities; no much larger clone sits a single base away. This record belongs to a study of somatic mutations in cytotoxic T cells in rheumatoid arthritis (dated 2017 in TCRdb). About the full investigation: Peripheral blood (about 32 ml EDTA) was collected from patients immediately after diagnosis and before any treatment began. The study asked whether expanded CD8+ T-cell clones in newly diagnosed, untreated rheumatoid arthritis carry somatic mutations, and used TCRB deep sequencing to characterize clonality. For some 68 rheumatoid arthritis patients and 20 or so healthy controls, TCRB deep sequencing was carried out. Some T-cell populations stained with V beta antibodies were sorted by flow on a FACSAria II or Sony SH800 to nearly 100% purity, with sorted V beta1+ cells additionally subjected to TCRB sequencing. Patient and control groups had essentially identical median ages. Broad study findings and their caveats: An increase of CD8+ clonality with age was seen in patients (Spearman r ≈ 0.49) but not in healthy controls. Several identical CD8+ TCRB sequences were found in both blood and synovial fluid, and in about an eighth of the roughly 60 patients the largest CD8+ clone exceeded 20% of CD8+ cells. It was unknown which antigens the expanded CD8+ clones targeted, and their absence from virus-specific databases did not exclude viral specificity. CD8+ T-cell clonality did not differ significantly between rheumatoid arthritis patients and age-matched healthy controls. The slight TRBV07 underrepresentation in patients was not adjusted for multiple comparisons.

Sequencing of TCRB CDR3 was done on genomic DNA with the immunoSEQ assay. The paper's processing steps were these. Only a few patient CD8+ clones larger than 1% matched published virus-specific TCRB sequences when compared against them. Analyses were restricted to productive TCRB rearrangements. Clonality was expressed as a Shannon entropy-based productive clonality index, with each clone defined by a unique TCRB CDR3 sequence. To calculate repertoire overlap between two samples, the template counts of each clone were considered relative to each sample's total templates. Flow cytometry-measured V-gene usage correlated with V-gene usage from TCRB sequencing, with a Spearman r of less than 0.65. TCRdb holds this immuneACCESS table with in-frame rearrangements only. Some clones are missing; in checked studies, unresolved V genes explain under half, and the rest has no known cause. The D gene and trimming were derived from the DNA, and the V and J assignments and clone size from that table. The sample records around 15,000 clones, roughly 86% of which are singletons. The ten largest account for about a sixth of the sample.

On an AutoMACS, CD4+ and CD8+ cells were isolated via positive magnetic bead selection, and their purity was verified by flow cytometry. After a first flow cytometry screen using a TCR V beta antibody panel, clonal expansions were characterized through TCRB deep sequencing of sorted CD8+ fractions. Isolation of peripheral blood mononuclear cells was done through Ficoll-Paque PLUS density gradient separation. DNA was extracted from CD4-enriched, CD8-enriched or PBMC samples with Nucleospin Tissue or Tissue XS kits and quantified with a Qubit 2.0 fluorometer. The germline V gene (reference sequence) sets CDR1 to SEHNR and CDR2 to FQNEAQ. V is reduced by 5 bases and J by 4 bases, leaving a spacing of 12 bases between them. From the cysteine up to the phenylalanine, the CDR3 has a length of 14 residues. The DNA shown is the 42-base CDR3, in frame from base 1.

This sequence was found in a woman aged 45 to 65 with rheumatoid arthritis. The V and J segments used are TRBV7-9 and TRBJ1-5, with the D gene not confidently named. The sequenced sample was CD8+ T cells sorted from blood. The DNA reads as follows: TGTGCCAGCAGCCTGACTGGGGTTAATCAGCCCCAGCATTTT. Translated, this gives CASSLTGVNQPQHF. Joined to the reference TRBV7-9 and TRBJ1-5 proteins, this CDR3 gives the full variable domain: DTGVSQNPRHKITKRGQNVTFRCDPISEHNRLYWYRQTLGQGPEFLTYFQNEAQLEKSRLLSDRFSAERPKGSFSTLEIQRTEQGDSAMYLCASSLTGVNQPQHFGDGTRLSIL.